Detailed here is one T cell receptor beta chain. Trimming removed 5 bases at V and 4 bases at J, with 17 bases between. Germline loops: CDR1 SQVTM, CDR2 ANQGSEA. The CDR3 sequence is 14 residues long. The data were taken from a study of T cell responses to AZD1222 COVID-19 vaccine. Clones were sequenced by immunoSEQ multiplex PCR, and TCRdb holds only the in-frame ones, with some missing. The sample contains approximately 100,000 clones, approximately 88% of which appear only once. The sequence derives from an adult who received the AZD1222 COVID-19 vaccine. This chain uses TRBV29-1 with TRBJ1-1; TRBD1 might be the D (5 bases). The sequenced sample was peripheral blood, obtained 28 days after the second AZD1222 dose. The CDR3 nucleotides are TGCAGCGTTCTGGGACGGGCATCCGGCACTGAAGCTTTCTTT. Its protein is CSVLGRASGTEAFF.